The 21 T cell receptor beta chains in this list originate from one sample, sequenced in a study of identical twins. TCRdb called the 5' RACE reads again in MiXCR, with one record for every CDR3 protein. The data hold 250,000 to 350,000 distinct CDR3 sequences, with 6.5% to 9.5% observed a single time. These data were likewise used in another study, on yellow fever vaccine responses in identical twins.

The sequenced sample consisted of memory (CD45RO+) T cells sorted from blood. All receptors derive from a woman younger than 30 in good health.

Turning to this clonotype: The germline gene is not matched at one end of the junction; a read error may be the cause. The chain combines TRBV7-9 with TRBJ2-1; D may be TRBD2 (6 bases). In germline, CDR1 is SEHNR, CDR2 FQNEAQ (reference sequence). The CDR3 loop spans 15 amino acids. DNA of the CDR3: TGTGCCGGCAGCGCCGTGGGCGGGACTTACGGTGAGCAGTTCTTC. It is translated as CAGSAVGGTYGEQFF. Supplemented by reference TRBV7-9 and TRBJ2-1, the full variable domain reads DTGVSQNPRHKITKRGQNVTFRCDPISEHNRLYWYRQTLGQGPEFLTYFQNEAQLEKSRLLSDRFSAERPKGSFSTLEIQRTEQGDSAMYLCAGSAVGGTYGEQFFGPGTRLTVL.

This clonotype was seen many times. The genes are TRBV20-1 and TRBJ2-1; 9 positions match TRBD1. The trim removed 4 bases at V and 6 bases at J, leaving 7 bases unmatched. This CDR3 comprises 14 residues. The V gene's germline CDR1 is DFQATT and CDR2 SNEGSKA (reference sequence). CDR3 loop: CSANRDREPNEQFF. CDR3 nucleotides: TGCAGTGCTAACCGGGACAGGGAGCCCAATGAGCAGTTCTTC.

This clonotype showed up just a few times. This chain connects TRBV20-1 to TRBJ1-2, with TRBD1 as a possible D gene (6 bases). The CDR3 covers 14 residues. Germline CDR1 and CDR2: DFQATT and SNEGSKA (reference sequence). V was cut by 2 bases and J by 8 bases, with 18 bases left in between. CDR3: CSARQGKRVRGYTF. CDR3 nucleotide sequence: TGCAGTGCTAGACAGGGGAAGAGGGTTCGGGGCTACACCTTC.

In this sample, this clonotype turned up many times. The chain couples TRBV29-1 to TRBJ1-6; 8 bases fit TRBD1. The germline V gene encodes CDR1 SQVTM and CDR2 ANQGSEA. Germline trimming cut 5 bases from V and 6 bases from J; bases unmatched to any gene: 6. CDR3 length: 14 residues. CDR3 in amino acids: CSVRTGYSNSPLHF. CDR3 bases: TGCAGCGTTCGGACAGGGTACAGTAATTCACCCCTCCACTTT.

About this clonotype itself: A much larger clonotype is one base distant, so this may be a read error. The chain recombines TRBV27 with TRBJ2-7; D might be TRBD1 (7 bases). Trimming cost V 7 bases and J 6 bases, with 13 bases left between them. The germline gives CDR1 MNHEY, CDR2 SMNVEV (reference sequence). The CDR3 is made up of 12 amino acids. The CDR3, as DNA: TGTGCCAGCAAGAGACAGGGAGGCGAGCAGTACTTC. Its translation is CASKRQGGEQYF.

This clonotype has just a few counts. The genes are TRBV3-1 and TRBJ1-1, with D possibly being TRBD1 (6 bases). This CDR3 spans 16 amino acids. The V and J ends lost 5 bases and 4 bases respectively, with 20 bases between them. Looked up from germline, CDR1 is LGHDT and CDR2 is YNNKEL (reference sequence). CDR3 DNA sequence: TGTGCCAGCAGCACATGGCAGGGGAGGACGGGCACTGAAGCTTTCTTT. Translated: CASSTWQGRTGTEAFF.

This clonotype appeared a few times. The chain carries TRBV11-1 and TRBJ2-7; TRBD2 matches 14 bases. CDR1 SGHAT and CDR2 FQDESV come from the germline V gene (reference sequence). V shed 1 base, J shed 3 bases, and the junction held 11 bases outside the gene matches. The CDR3 extends over 19 amino acids. The CDR3 sequence is CASSLDGTSGRGVHYEQYF. CDR3 nucleotides: TGTGCCAGCAGCTTAGACGGGACTAGCGGGAGAGGGGTCCACTACGAGCAGTACTTC.

As regards this clonotype: A clone one base away is much larger, so this may be a read error. The V and J genes are TRBV5-1 and TRBJ2-7; 7 bases line up with TRBD1. CDR3 length equals 14 residues. Per the germline V gene, CDR1 is SGHRS and CDR2 is YFSETQ. V shed 4 bases and J 2 bases; nucleotides not matched to a gene: 6. The CDR3 protein is CASSQGGLAYEQYF. CDR3 coding DNA: TGCGCCAGCAGCCAAGGGGGCTTGGCCTACGAGCAGTACTTC.

The rearrangement links TRBV12-3 or TRBV12-4 to TRBJ2-2; maybe TRBD1 (5 bases). The CDR3 contains 16 residues. The V end lost 2 bases, the J end lost 1 base, and 11 bases lay between the germline ends. This chain's CDR3 is CASSLSRVLNTGELFF. CDR3 DNA sequence: TGTGCCAGCAGTTTAAGCAGGGTTTTGAACACCGGGGAGCTGTTTTTT.

This clonotype was observed a few times. The genes are TRBV5-6 and TRBJ1-6, with D possibly TRBD1 on 5 matching bases. The V end lost 0 bases, the J end lost 1 base, and 8 bases lay between the germline ends. Germline-derived CDR1 and CDR2 are SGHDT and YYEEEE. This CDR3 contains 16 residues. Here the CDR3 reads CASSLAGWSYNSPLHF. In DNA form, the CDR3 reads TGTGCCAGCAGCTTGGCAGGGTGGTCCTATAATTCACCCCTCCACTTT. Filled out from reference TRBV5-6 and TRBJ1-6, the complete variable domain reads DAGVTQSPTHLIKTRGQQVTLRCSPKSGHDTVSWYQQALGQGPQFIFQYYEEEERQRGNFPDRFSGHQFPNYSSELNVNALLLGDSALYLCASSLAGWSYNSPLHFGNGTRLTVT.

The chain employs TRBV4-1 and TRBJ2-1; 12 bases agree with TRBD2. CDR3 length: 16 residues. Trimming cost V 2 bases and J 4 bases; bases outside gene matches: 3. CDR1 is MGHRA and CDR2 is YSYEKL in the germline V gene. CDR3 DNA: TGCGCCAGCAGCCAAATACTAGCGGGAGGATACAATGAGCAGTTCTTC. Encoded protein: CASSQILAGGYNEQFF.

This clonotype was counted only a few times. The chain's CDR3 is CASSSGTSRDEQFF. DNA of the CDR3: TGCGCCAGCAGCTCAGGGACTAGCAGGGATGAGCAGTTCTTC. The rearrangement joins TRBV5-1 to TRBJ2-1; TRBD2 matches 9 bases. J lost 8 bases, V lost 3 bases, and 6 bases had no gene match. CDR1 is SGHRS, CDR2 YFSETQ, per germline. CDR3 size: 14 residues. The full variable domain, in which reference TRBV5-1 and TRBJ2-1 provide the parts outside the CDR3, is KAGVTQTPRYLIKTRGQQVTLSCSPISGHRSVSWYQQTPGQGLQFLFEYFSETQRNKGNFPGRFSGRQFSNSRSEMNVSTLELGDSALYLCASSSGTSRDEQFFGPGTRLTVL.

The chain recombines TRBV5-1 with TRBJ1-1, with D perhaps matching TRBD1 (6 bases). Germline V gives CDR1 SGHRS, CDR2 YFSETQ. The CDR3 is made up of 15 amino acids. Trimming took 1 base from V and 1 from J, leaving 11 bases between them. The CDR3 protein is CASSLSGTPNTEAFF. The DNA for the CDR3 is TGCGCCAGCAGCTTGTCTGGGACACCGAACACTGAAGCTTTCTTT.

The chain employs TRBV2 and TRBJ2-7; D call uncertain. V shed 7 bases and J shed 5 bases, with 9 bases lying between them. The V gene's germline CDR1 is SNHLY and CDR2 FYNNEI. The CDR3 has 11 amino acids. CDR3 residues: CASKESHEQYF. The CDR3, as DNA: TGTGCCAGCAAGGAGAGCCACGAGCAGTACTTC.

This clonotype was recorded many times. This chain connects TRBV5-1 to TRBJ2-3, with TRBD1 matching over 7 bases. The CDR3 length is 16 residues. Germline CDR1 and CDR2: SGHRS and YFSETQ. V was pared by 4 bases and J by 1 base, with 9 bases of the junction left unmatched. CDR3 region: CASSPTTGYGTDTQYF. Written as DNA, the CDR3 is TGCGCCAGCAGCCCGACGACAGGGTATGGCACAGATACGCAGTATTTT.

This clonotype showed up just a few times. The CDR3 spells CASSPRGTDNYGYTF. As DNA, the CDR3 is TGTGCCAGCTCACCCCGAGGGACAGATAACTATGGCTACACCTTC. The J gene is TRBJ1-2, the V gene TRBV18, with 7 nucleotides matching TRBD1. The V segment lost 3 bases and the J segment 1 base; nucleotides outside the gene matches: 5. The CDR3 has 15 residues. Germline V lookup: CDR1 KGHSH, CDR2 LQKENI.

This chain connects TRBV19 to TRBJ1-2; 10 nucleotides agree with TRBD1. J gave up 8 bases and V 9 bases, and 6 bases lay outside the gene matches. The CDR3 runs to 12 residues. The V gene's germline CDR1 is LNHDA and CDR2 SQIVND (reference sequence). CDR3 residues: CASWTGGKGYTF. In DNA, the CDR3 is TGTGCCAGCTGGACAGGGGGAAAGGGCTACACCTTC.

A few counts support this clonotype. The rearrangement links TRBV12-3 or TRBV12-4 to TRBJ2-7; TRBD2 agrees at 14 bases. The CDR3 sequence is 17 residues long. V shed 1 base, J shed 6 bases, and the junction held 8 bases outside the gene matches. The CDR3 loop reads CASSLVAGTSGSREQYF. CDR3 nucleotide sequence: TGTGCCAGCAGTTTAGTAGCAGGGACTAGCGGGAGTCGCGAGCAGTACTTC.

The gene calls are TRBV16 and TRBJ2-1, with 7 bases lining up with TRBD1. Trimming removed 0 bases from V and 2 bases from J; junction bases left unmatched: 4. Germline-derived CDR1 and CDR2 are KGHSY and FQNENV. The CDR3 loop spans 16 amino acids. CDR3 sequence (DNA): TGTGCCAGCAGCCAATCTAGGACAGGACCCTACAATGAGCAGTTCTTC. This sequence encodes CASSQSRTGPYNEQFF.

This clonotype was seen more than once but under ten times. The rearrangement links TRBV19 to TRBJ2-1; a weak D match, TRBD2 (6 bases). The CDR3 is 14 residues long. Trimming removed 4 bases at V and 9 bases at J, with 16 bases between. From germline, CDR1 is LNHDA and CDR2 SQIVND (reference sequence). CDR3 region: CASSTSGTRREQFF. The CDR3 DNA is TGTGCCAGTAGTACCTCCGGGACTCGACGTGAGCAGTTCTTC.

This clonotype turned up a few times. The gene calls are TRBV5-6 and TRBJ2-5, with TRBD2 as a possible D gene (6 bases). The V end was cut by 7 bases, the J end by 5 bases, with 15 bases between. The CDR3 is made up of 13 amino acids. Germline V gives CDR1 SGHDT, CDR2 YYEEEE. Here the CDR3 reads CASGMGGWETQYF. DNA for the CDR3: TGTGCCAGCGGCATGGGGGGTTGGGAGACCCAGTACTTC.